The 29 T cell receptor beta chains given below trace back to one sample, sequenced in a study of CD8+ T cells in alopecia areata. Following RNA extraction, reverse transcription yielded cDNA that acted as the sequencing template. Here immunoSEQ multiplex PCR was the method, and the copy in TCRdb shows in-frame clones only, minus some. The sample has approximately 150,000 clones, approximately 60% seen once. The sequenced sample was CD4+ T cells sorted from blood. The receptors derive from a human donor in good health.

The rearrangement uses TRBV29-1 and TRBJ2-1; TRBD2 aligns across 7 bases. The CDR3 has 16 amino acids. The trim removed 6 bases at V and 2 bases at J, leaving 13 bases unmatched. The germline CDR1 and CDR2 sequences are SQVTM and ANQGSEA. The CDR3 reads CSVHIAGERAYNEQFF. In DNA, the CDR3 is TGCAGCGTGCATATAGCGGGTGAAAGGGCCTACAATGAGCAGTTCTTC.

The CDR3, as DNA: TGTGCCTGGAGTCCTACTAGTTCCGGGGAGCTGTTTTTT. Residues: CAWSPTSSGELFF. The V and J genes are TRBV30 and TRBJ2-2, with D possibly being TRBD2 (5 bases). Per the germline V gene, CDR1 is GTSNPN and CDR2 is SVGIG (reference sequence). The V gene lost 2 bases and the J gene lost 6 bases, with 10 bases spanning the gap. The length of the CDR3 is 13 residues. The variable domain in full, with the rest retrieved from reference TRBV30 and TRBJ2-2, is SQTIHQWPATLVQPVGSPLSLECTVEGTSNPNLYWYRQAAGRGLQLLFYSVGIGQISSEVPQNLSASRPQDRQFILSSKKLLLSDSGFYLCAWSPTSSGELFFGEGSRLTVL.

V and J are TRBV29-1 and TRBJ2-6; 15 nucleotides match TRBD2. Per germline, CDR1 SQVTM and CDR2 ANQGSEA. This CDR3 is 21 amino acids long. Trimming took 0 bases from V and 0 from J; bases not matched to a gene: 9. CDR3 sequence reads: CSVEDGLAGGARGSGANVLTF. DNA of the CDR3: TGCAGCGTTGAAGATGGACTAGCGGGAGGGGCCCGGGGCTCTGGGGCCAACGTCCTGACTTTC.

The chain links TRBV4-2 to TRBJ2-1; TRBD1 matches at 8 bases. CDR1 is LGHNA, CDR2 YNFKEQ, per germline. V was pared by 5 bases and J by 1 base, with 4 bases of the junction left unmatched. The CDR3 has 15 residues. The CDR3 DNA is TGTGCCAGCAGCACGTGGACAGGGTCCTACAATGAGCAGTTCTTC. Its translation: CASSTWTGSYNEQFF.

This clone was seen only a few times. The CDR3 loop is CSAKTGDTEAFF. The CDR3 bases are TGCAGCGCGAAGACAGGGGACACTGAAGCTTTCTTT. The chain combines TRBV29-1 with TRBJ1-1; the match to TRBD1 covers 8 bases. Trimming took 7 bases from V and 3 from J; bases not matched to a gene: 4. Germline CDR1 reads SQVTM; CDR2 reads ANQGSEA. This CDR3 spans 12 amino acids. Complete variable domain (other parts from reference TRBV29-1 and TRBJ1-1): SAVISQKPSRDICQRGTSLTIQCQVDSQVTMMFWYRQQPGQSLTLIATANQGSEATYESGFVIDKFPISRPNLTFSTLTVSNMSPEDSSIYLCSAKTGDTEAFFGQGTRLTVV.

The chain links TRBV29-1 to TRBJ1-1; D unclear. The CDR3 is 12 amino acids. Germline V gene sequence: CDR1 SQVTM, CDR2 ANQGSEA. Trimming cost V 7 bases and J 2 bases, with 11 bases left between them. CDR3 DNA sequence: TGCAGCGCCCTGAGATCAAACACTGAAGCTTTCTTT. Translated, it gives CSALRSNTEAFF.

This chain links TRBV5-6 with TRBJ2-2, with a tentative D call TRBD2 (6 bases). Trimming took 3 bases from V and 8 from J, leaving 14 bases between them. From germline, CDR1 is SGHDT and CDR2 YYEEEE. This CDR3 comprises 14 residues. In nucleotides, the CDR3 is TGTGCCAGCAGCTCGGCAGGGAGGCAGGGGGAGCTGTTTTTT. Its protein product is CASSSAGRQGELFF.

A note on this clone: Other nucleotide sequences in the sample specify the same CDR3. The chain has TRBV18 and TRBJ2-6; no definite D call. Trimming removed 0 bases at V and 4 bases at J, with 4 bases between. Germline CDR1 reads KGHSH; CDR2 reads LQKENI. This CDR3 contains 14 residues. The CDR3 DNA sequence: TGTGCCAGCTCACCACCTTCCGGGGCCAACGTCCTGACTTTC. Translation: CASSPPSGANVLTF.

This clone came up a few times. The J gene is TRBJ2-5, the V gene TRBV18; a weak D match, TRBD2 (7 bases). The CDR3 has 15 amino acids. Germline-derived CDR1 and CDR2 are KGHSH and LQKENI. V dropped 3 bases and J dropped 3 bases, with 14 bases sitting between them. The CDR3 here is CASSPTGGLKETQYF. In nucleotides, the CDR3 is TGTGCCAGCTCACCGACGGGGGGCCTCAAAGAGACCCAGTACTTC.

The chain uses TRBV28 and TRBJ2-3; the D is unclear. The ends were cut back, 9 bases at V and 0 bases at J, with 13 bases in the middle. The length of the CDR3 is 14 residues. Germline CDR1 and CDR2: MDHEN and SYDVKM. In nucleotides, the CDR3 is TGTGCCAGTCTTGCCTCTGATAGCACAGATACGCAGTATTTT. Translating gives CASLASDSTDTQYF.

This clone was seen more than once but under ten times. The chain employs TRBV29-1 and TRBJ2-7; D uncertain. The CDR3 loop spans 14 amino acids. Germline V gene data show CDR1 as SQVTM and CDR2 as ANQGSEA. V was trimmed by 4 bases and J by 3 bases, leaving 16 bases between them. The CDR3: CSVGALSEGYEQYF. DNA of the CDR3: TGCAGCGTTGGGGCCCTCAGCGAAGGCTACGAGCAGTACTTC.

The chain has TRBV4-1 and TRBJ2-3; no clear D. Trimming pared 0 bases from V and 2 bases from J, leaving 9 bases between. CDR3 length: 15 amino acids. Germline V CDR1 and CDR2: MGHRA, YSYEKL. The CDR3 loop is CASSQDPTSTDTQYF. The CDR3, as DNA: TGCGCCAGCAGCCAAGATCCCACTTCCACAGATACGCAGTATTTT.

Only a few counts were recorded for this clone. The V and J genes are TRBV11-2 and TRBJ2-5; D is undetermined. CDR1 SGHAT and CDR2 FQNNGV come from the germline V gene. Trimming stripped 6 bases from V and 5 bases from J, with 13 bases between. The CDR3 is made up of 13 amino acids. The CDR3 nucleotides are TGTGCCAGCAGTCGGAGCGTTTCTGAGACCCAGTACTTC. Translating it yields CASSRSVSETQYF.

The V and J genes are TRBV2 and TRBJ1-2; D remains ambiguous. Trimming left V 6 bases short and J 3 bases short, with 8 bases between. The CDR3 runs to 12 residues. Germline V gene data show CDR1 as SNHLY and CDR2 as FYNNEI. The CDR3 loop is CASRDSDYGYTF. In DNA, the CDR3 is TGTGCCAGCAGGGACTCCGACTATGGCTACACCTTC. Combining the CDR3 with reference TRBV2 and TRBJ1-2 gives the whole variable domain EPEVTQTPSHQVTQMGQEVILRCVPISNHLYFYWYRQILGQKVEFLVSFYNNEISEKSEIFDDQFSVERPDGSNFTLKIRSTKLEDSAMYFCASRDSDYGYTFGSGTRLTVV.

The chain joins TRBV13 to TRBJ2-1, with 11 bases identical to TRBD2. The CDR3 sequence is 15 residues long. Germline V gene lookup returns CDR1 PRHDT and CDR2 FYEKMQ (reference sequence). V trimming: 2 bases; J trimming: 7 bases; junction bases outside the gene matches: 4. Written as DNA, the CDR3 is TGTGCCAGCAGCTTAACTAGCGGGAGTAGGAATGAGCAGTTCTTC. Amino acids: CASSLTSGSRNEQFF.

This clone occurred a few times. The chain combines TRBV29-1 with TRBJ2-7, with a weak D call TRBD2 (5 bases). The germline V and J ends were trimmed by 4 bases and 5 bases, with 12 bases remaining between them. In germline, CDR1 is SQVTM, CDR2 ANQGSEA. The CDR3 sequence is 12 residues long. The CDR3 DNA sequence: TGCAGCGTTGTCGAGGGCTTCCACGAGCAGTACTTC. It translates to CSVVEGFHEQYF.

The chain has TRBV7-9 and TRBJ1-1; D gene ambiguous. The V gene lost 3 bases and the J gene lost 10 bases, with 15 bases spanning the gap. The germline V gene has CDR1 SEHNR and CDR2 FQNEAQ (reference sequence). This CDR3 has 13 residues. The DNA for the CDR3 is TGTGCCAGCAGCTTCCCTGGCCTTTGGTCAGCTTTCTTT. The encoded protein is CASSFPGLWSAFF.

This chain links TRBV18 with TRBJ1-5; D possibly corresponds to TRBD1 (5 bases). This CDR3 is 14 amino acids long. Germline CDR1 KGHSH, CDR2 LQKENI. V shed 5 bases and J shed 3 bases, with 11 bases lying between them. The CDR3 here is CASSSQADNQPQHF. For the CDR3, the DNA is TGTGCCAGCTCATCACAGGCCGACAATCAGCCCCAGCATTTT.

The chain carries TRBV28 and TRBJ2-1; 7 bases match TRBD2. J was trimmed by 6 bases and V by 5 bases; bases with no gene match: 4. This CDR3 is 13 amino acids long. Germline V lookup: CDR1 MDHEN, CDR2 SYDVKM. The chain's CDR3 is CASSRLAVNEQFF. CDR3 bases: TGTGCCAGCAGTAGGCTAGCGGTCAATGAGCAGTTCTTC.

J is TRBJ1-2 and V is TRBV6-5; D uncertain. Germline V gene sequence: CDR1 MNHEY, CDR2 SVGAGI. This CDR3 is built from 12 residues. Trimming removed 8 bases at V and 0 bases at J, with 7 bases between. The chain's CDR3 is CASFSPNYGYTF. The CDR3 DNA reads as TGTGCCAGCTTTTCCCCTAACTATGGCTACACCTTC.

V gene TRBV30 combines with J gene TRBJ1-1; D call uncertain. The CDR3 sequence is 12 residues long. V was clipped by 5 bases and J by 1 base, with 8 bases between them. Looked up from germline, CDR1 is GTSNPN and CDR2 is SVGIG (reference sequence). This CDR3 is CAWRGRNTEAFF. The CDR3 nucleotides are TGTGCCTGGCGTGGTCGGAACACTGAAGCTTTCTTT.

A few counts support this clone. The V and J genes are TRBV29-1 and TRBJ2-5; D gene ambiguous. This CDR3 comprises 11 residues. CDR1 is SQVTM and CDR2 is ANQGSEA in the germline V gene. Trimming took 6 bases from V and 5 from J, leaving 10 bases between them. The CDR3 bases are TGCAGCGTGGTACTCGGGGAGACCCAGTACTTC. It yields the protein CSVVLGETQYF.

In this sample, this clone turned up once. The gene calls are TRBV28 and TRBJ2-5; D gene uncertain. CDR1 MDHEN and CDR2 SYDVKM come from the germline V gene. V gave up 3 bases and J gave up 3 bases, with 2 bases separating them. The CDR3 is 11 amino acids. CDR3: CASSFKETQYF. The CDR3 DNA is TGTGCCAGCAGTTTCAAAGAGACCCAGTACTTC.

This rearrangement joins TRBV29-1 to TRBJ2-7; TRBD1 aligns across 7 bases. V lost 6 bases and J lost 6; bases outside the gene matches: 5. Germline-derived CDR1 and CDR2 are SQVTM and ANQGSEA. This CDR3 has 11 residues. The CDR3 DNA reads TGCAGCGTGGACAGGTCGGGCGAGCAGTACTTC. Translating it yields CSVDRSGEQYF.

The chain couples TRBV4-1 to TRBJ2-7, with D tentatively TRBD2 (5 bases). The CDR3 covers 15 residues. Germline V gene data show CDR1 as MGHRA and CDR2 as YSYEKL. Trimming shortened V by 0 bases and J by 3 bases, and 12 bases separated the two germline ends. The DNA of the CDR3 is TGCGCCAGCAGCCAAGATAATAGGGCGGGCTACGAGCAGTACTTC. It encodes CASSQDNRAGYEQYF.

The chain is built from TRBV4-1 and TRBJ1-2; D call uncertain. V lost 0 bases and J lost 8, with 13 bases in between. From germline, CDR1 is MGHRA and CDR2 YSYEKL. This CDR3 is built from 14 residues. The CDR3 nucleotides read TGCGCCAGCAGCCAAGACCCTCAAGGTCTGGGCTACACCTTC. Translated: CASSQDPQGLGYTF.

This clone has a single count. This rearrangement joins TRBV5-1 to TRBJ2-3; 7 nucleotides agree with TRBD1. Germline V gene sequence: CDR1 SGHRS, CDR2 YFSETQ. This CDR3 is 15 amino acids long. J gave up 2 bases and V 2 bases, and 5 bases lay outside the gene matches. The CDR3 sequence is CASSLDDRATDTQYF. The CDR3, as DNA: TGCGCCAGCAGCTTAGACGACAGGGCCACAGATACGCAGTATTTT.

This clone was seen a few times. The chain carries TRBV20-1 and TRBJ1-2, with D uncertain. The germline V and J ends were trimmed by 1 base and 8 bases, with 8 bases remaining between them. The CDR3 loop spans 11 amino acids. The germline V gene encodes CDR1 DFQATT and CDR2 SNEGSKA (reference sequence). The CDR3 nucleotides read TGCAGTGCTAGAGGGAGCGTGGGCTACACCTTC. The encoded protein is CSARGSVGYTF.

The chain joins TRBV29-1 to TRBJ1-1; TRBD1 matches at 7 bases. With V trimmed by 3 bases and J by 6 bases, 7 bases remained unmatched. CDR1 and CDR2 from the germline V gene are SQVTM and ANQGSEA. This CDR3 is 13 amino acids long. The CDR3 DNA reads TGCAGCGTTGAGCGGGACAGAACCTCTGAAGCTTTCTTT. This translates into CSVERDRTSEAFF.